The 21 T cell receptor beta chains in this list originate from one sample, sequenced in a study of shared clonotypes between healthy human individuals. Generated by immunoSEQ multiplex PCR, the TCRdb table keeps only in-frame clones and is missing some. The table has some 87,000 clones, 68% seen once; the top ten hold approximately 50%. Sequences were obtained from memory CD8+ T cells sorted from blood. As to subset: CD45RO+ cells pooled with CCR7-negative TemRA cells. The origin of the receptors is a man aged 25 to 40 in good health.

This chain uses TRBV27 with TRBJ2-1; the D call may be TRBD1 or TRBD2 (5 bases each). V was pared by 3 bases and J by 4 bases, with 13 bases between. The germline CDR1 and CDR2 sequences are MNHEY and SMNVEV (reference sequence). The CDR3 covers 15 residues. Written as DNA, the CDR3 is TGTGCCAGCAGTTTCCGGGGACCGGGGTACAATGAGCAGTTCTTC. This sequence encodes CASSFRGPGYNEQFF.

The CDR3 nucleotides read TGTGCCAGCAGCTTATTCGGTAGCGTTGGCGGGGAGCTGTTTTTT. Translation gives CASSLFGSVGGELFF. This chain joins TRBV5-4 and TRBJ2-2; D possibly corresponds to TRBD2 (5 bases). V gave up 2 bases and J gave up 7 bases, with 15 bases separating them. Per germline, CDR1 SGHNT and CDR2 YYREEE (reference sequence). This CDR3 has 15 residues. Full variable domain (outside the CDR3, taken from reference TRBV5-4 and TRBJ2-2): ETGVTQSPTHLIKTRGQQVTLRCSSQSGHNTVSWYQQALGQGPQFIFQYYREEENGRGNFPPRFSGLQFPNYSSELNVNALELDDSALYLCASSLFGSVGGELFFGEGSRLTVL.

The V and J genes are TRBV10-2 and TRBJ2-2; TRBD2 matches at 9 bases. Germline V CDR1 and CDR2: WSHSY, SAAADI. The CDR3 runs 16 residues. J gave up 1 base and V 5 bases, and 5 bases lay outside the gene matches. CDR3 sequence (DNA): TGCGCCAGCAGTATAGCTAGCGGGATGAACACCGGGGAGCTGTTTTTT. Translating it yields CASSIASGMNTGELFF.

The V call is TRBV4-1, the J call TRBJ2-1, with D unresolved. From germline, CDR1 is MGHRA and CDR2 YSYEKL. The germline V and J ends were trimmed by 0 bases and 0 bases, with 15 bases remaining between them. There are 18 residues in the CDR3. This CDR3 reads CASSQDRSPGTSYNEQFF. The CDR3 nucleotides are TGCGCCAGCAGCCAAGATCGATCCCCAGGTACCTCCTACAATGAGCAGTTCTTC.

Only one count was recorded for this clone. The V and J genes are TRBV4-3 and TRBJ2-1, with a tentative D call TRBD1 (8 bases). The V gene's germline CDR1 is LGHNA and CDR2 YSLEER. The CDR3 covers 14 residues. V dropped 4 bases and J dropped 8 bases, with 15 bases sitting between them. The CDR3 here is CASSLWTGRDEQFF. CDR3 coding DNA: TGCGCCAGCAGCCTCTGGACAGGGAGGGATGAGCAGTTCTTC.

Many counts were recorded for this clone. V gene TRBV2 combines with J gene TRBJ2-2; D not certain. V was shortened by 6 bases and J by 0 bases, with 8 bases between the two germline ends. The CDR3 is 14 amino acids. CDR1 and CDR2 from the germline V gene are SNHLY and FYNNEI. CDR3 residues: CASSMVTNTGELFF. CDR3 nucleotides: TGTGCCAGCAGCATGGTGACGAACACCGGGGAGCTGTTTTTT. Filled out from reference TRBV2 and TRBJ2-2, the complete variable domain reads EPEVTQTPSHQVTQMGQEVILRCVPISNHLYFYWYRQILGQKVEFLVSFYNNEISEKSEIFDDQFSVERPDGSNFTLKIRSTKLEDSAMYFCASSMVTNTGELFFGEGSRLTVL.

This clone has ten or more counts. This chain links TRBV7-2 with TRBJ2-1, with TRBD2 as a possible D gene (5 bases). Per the germline V gene, CDR1 is SGHTA and CDR2 is FQGNSA. The CDR3 sequence is 12 residues long. The V and J ends lost 4 bases and 10 bases respectively, with 11 bases between them. In DNA, the CDR3 is TGTGCCAGCAGCTCGATAGGAGGCGAGCAGTTCTTC. Amino acid sequence: CASSSIGGEQFF.

This clone was seen just once. The gene calls are TRBV6-6 and TRBJ2-7, with D possibly being TRBD1 (5 bases). Germline values: CDR1 MNHNY, CDR2 SVGAGI (reference sequence). The V gene lost 5 bases and the J gene lost 2 bases, with 19 bases spanning the gap. The CDR3 spans 16 residues. The CDR3 region has the DNA TGTGCCAGCAGTCCCCCGTTTGGGCAGGGCCCCTACGAGCAGTACTTC. Protein product: CASSPPFGQGPYEQYF.

The chain carries TRBV6-1 and TRBJ1-1; the D is unclear. The germline V gene encodes CDR1 MNHNS and CDR2 SASEGT. V lost 4 bases, J lost 2 bases, and 11 bases lay in between. The CDR3 extends over 14 amino acids. DNA of the CDR3: TGTGCCAGCAGTGCAGGCCAGGCTAACACTGAAGCTTTCTTT. It encodes CASSAGQANTEAFF.

V usage is TRBV10-3 and J usage is TRBJ1-1, with D possibly TRBD1 on 5 matching bases. Trimming cost V 0 bases and J 8 bases, with 7 bases left between them. This CDR3 contains 12 residues. Germline V gives CDR1 ENHRY, CDR2 SYGVKD. The CDR3 coding sequence is TGTGCCATCAGTGAGTCCGACAGAGAAGCTTTCTTT. It encodes CAISESDREAFF.

CDR3 in DNA: TGTGCCAGCAGCTTAGGTGAGAGCAATCAGCCCCAGCATTTT. Residues: CASSLGESNQPQHF. V usage is TRBV7-9 and J usage is TRBJ1-5, with D unclear. Germline CDR1 is SEHNR and CDR2 is FQNEAQ (reference sequence). This CDR3 has 14 amino acids. Trimming cost V 1 base and J 1 base, with 5 bases left between them.

This clone has more than one count but fewer than ten. The CDR3 DNA is TGTGCCAGCAGCTCAGAACGTAATCCGGGCACTGAAGCTTTCTTT. Its protein is CASSSERNPGTEAFF. The chain couples TRBV13 to TRBJ1-1; D ambiguous. The CDR3 is 15 residues long. Germline values: CDR1 PRHDT, CDR2 FYEKMQ (reference sequence). V lost 4 bases and J 4 bases, leaving 16 bases between the germline ends.

This clone was found a few times. V and J are TRBV7-9 and TRBJ2-7, with D perhaps matching TRBD1 (5 bases). Germline assignment: CDR1 SEHNR and CDR2 FQNEAQ (reference sequence). This CDR3 is built from 13 residues. V was cut by 5 bases and J by 2 bases, with 10 bases left in between. This CDR3 reads CASSPADTYEQYF. In DNA, the CDR3 is TGTGCCAGCAGCCCCGCGGACACCTACGAGCAGTACTTC.

This chain links TRBV4-3 with TRBJ2-1; D might be TRBD1 (5 bases). V lost 4 bases, J lost 1 base, and 11 bases lay in between. CDR3 length equals 15 residues. From germline, CDR1 is LGHNA and CDR2 YSLEER. The CDR3 region is CASSPDSYSYNEQFF. CDR3 nucleotide sequence: TGCGCCAGCAGCCCCGACAGTTATTCCTACAATGAGCAGTTCTTC.

As regards this clone: This clone may be a read error of a much larger clone one base away. In the same sample, other DNA sequences code for this CDR3. The V gene is TRBV28, the J gene TRBJ1-2; D is uncertain. Trimming pared 5 bases from V and 2 bases from J, leaving 3 bases between. The CDR3 has 11 amino acids. The germline CDR1 and CDR2 sequences are MDHEN and SYDVKM. The CDR3: CASSQNYGYTF. The CDR3 DNA is TGTGCCAGCAGTCAAAACTATGGCTACACCTTC.

Only one count was recorded for this clone. The chain couples TRBV6-6 to TRBJ2-7; 8 nucleotides match TRBD1. CDR1 is MNHNY, CDR2 SVGAGI, per germline (reference sequence). Trimming cost V 10 bases and J 2 bases; bases outside gene matches: 10. The CDR3 covers 14 residues. The CDR3 region is CAIPLGTGTYEQYF. CDR3 DNA sequence: TGTGCCATCCCCCTTGGGACAGGAACCTACGAGCAGTACTTC.

V gene TRBV5-1 combines with J gene TRBJ2-3, with 11 positions matching TRBD2. This CDR3 is built from 16 residues. V shed 0 bases and J 7 bases; nucleotides not matched to a gene: 7. Germline CDR1 is SGHRS and CDR2 is YFSETQ. CDR3 loop: CASSLGTSGSGNTQYF. The CDR3 nucleotides are TGCGCCAGCAGCTTGGGTACTAGCGGGAGTGGTAATACGCAGTATTTT.

J is TRBJ2-3 and V is TRBV25-1; TRBD1 or TRBD2 may be the D gene (5 bases each). Germline CDR1 MGHDK, CDR2 SYGVNS. The CDR3 spans 16 residues. Trimming stripped 3 bases from V and 2 bases from J, with 15 bases between. This CDR3 is CASSDRDHGATDTQYF. CDR3 nucleotide sequence: TGTGCCAGCAGTGACCGGGACCACGGTGCCACAGATACGCAGTATTTT.

This clone is termed medium-sized. The V and J genes are TRBV13 and TRBJ1-2; tentative D call: TRBD1 (6 bases). Germline CDR1 and CDR2: PRHDT and FYEKMQ (reference sequence). The V and J ends lost 0 bases and 2 bases respectively, with 37 bases between them. The CDR3 loop spans 24 amino acids. Here the CDR3 DNA reads TGTGCCAGCAGCTTAGGAAATGAACAGGGTTACTGGGCTAACCTCGAGAAGTTAAACTATGGCTACACCTTC. Amino acids: CASSLGNEQGYWANLEKLNYGYTF.

CDR3 protein: CATSRERTGYGYTF. CDR3 bases: TGTGCCACCAGCAGAGAACGGACAGGCTATGGCTACACCTTC. The rearrangement joins TRBV15 to TRBJ1-2; 7 bases fit TRBD1. The CDR3 runs to 14 residues. Germline V CDR1 and CDR2: LNHNV, YYDKDF (reference sequence). V lost 0 bases to trimming and J lost 4 bases; unmatched junction nucleotides: 2.

This clone was seen ten or more times. V gene TRBV6-1 combines with J gene TRBJ1-5; D uncertain. Per the germline V gene, CDR1 is MNHNS and CDR2 is SASEGT. V lost 8 bases, J lost 4 bases, and 12 bases lay in between. CDR3 length: 13 residues. The CDR3 protein is CASGVDRNQPQHF. As DNA, the CDR3 is TGTGCCAGCGGGGTTGATAGGAATCAGCCCCAGCATTTT.